The 32 T cell receptor beta chains listed next were all sequenced from one sample in a study of human T cells and chemical hapten exposure. TCRdb reprocessed the RACE reads via MiXCR and lists one record per CDR3 protein. The sample includes some 120,000 distinct CDR3 sequences, about 12% of them seen just once. Time point in this sample: patch test 1, 2 weeks after DPC sensitization. Treatment specified: therapeutic diphenylcyclopropenone sensitization with weekly scalp DPC. Material: whole blood, obtained in connection with sensitization to the hapten diphenylcyclopropenone (DPC). These TCRs come from a woman aged 45-60 years with alopecia areata. Some clones in this sample may be carry-over from other donors' samples.

There are many counts of this clonotype. The rearrangement joins TRBV18 to TRBJ2-3; no definite D call. This CDR3 contains 14 residues. The germline V and J ends were trimmed by 0 bases and 4 bases, with 8 bases remaining between them. CDR1 is KGHSH and CDR2 is LQKENI in the germline V gene. CDR3 sequence (DNA): TGTGCCAGCTCACCACCACTGTACTCAGATACGCAGTATTTT. This gives the protein CASSPPLYSDTQYF.

The chain couples TRBV4-3 to TRBJ2-3; D may match TRBD1 or TRBD2 (5 bases each). This CDR3 region has 13 residues. Trimming shortened V by 4 bases and J by 4 bases, and 9 bases separated the two germline ends. Germline V gene lookup returns CDR1 LGHNA and CDR2 YSLEER. The CDR3: CASSRGSADTQYF. The CDR3 coding sequence is TGCGCCAGCAGCCGGGGGTCGGCAGATACGCAGTATTTT.

In this sample, this clonotype turned up a few times. V and J are TRBV7-2 and TRBJ2-1; 9 nucleotides match TRBD2. Germline trimming cut 3 bases from V and 9 bases from J; bases unmatched to any gene: 6. In germline, CDR1 is SGHTA, CDR2 FQGNSA. The length of the CDR3 is 14 residues. The CDR3 loop reads CASSFTAGGGEQFF. CDR3 sequence (DNA): TGTGCCAGCAGCTTCACAGCGGGAGGCGGTGAGCAGTTCTTC.

This clonotype was counted only a few times. The chain couples TRBV19 to TRBJ1-5; D perhaps matches TRBD1 (5 bases). Germline V lookup: CDR1 LNHDA, CDR2 SQIVND (reference sequence). There are 13 residues in the CDR3. The germline V and J ends were trimmed by 5 bases and 7 bases, with 12 bases remaining between them. CDR3 in amino acids: CASSFDRGQPQHF. The CDR3 DNA reads as TGTGCCAGTAGTTTTGACCGGGGGCAGCCCCAGCATTTT.

To note about this clonotype: Possible read error: a much larger clone is one base away. This rearrangement joins TRBV28 to TRBJ2-7, with D maybe TRBD1 (6 bases). This CDR3 has 15 residues. Per the germline V gene, CDR1 is MDHEN and CDR2 is SYDVKM. Here the CDR3 reads CACSLPGVGVYEQYF. CDR3 bases: TGTGCCTGCAGTTTACCAGGGGTAGGTGTTTACGAGCAGTACTTC.

This clonotype has only one observation. The chain links TRBV7-7 to TRBJ1-6; D is possibly TRBD1 (6 bases). CDR1 and CDR2 from the germline V gene are SSHAT and FNYEAQ (reference sequence). This CDR3 is 14 amino acids long. V lost 1 base, J lost 10 bases, and 11 bases lay in between. The CDR3, as DNA: TGTGCCAGCAGCTTAGGACCCCAGGGGTCACCCCTCCACTTT. This translates into CASSLGPQGSPLHF.

The V gene is TRBV25-1, the J gene TRBJ2-1; D gene uncertain. This CDR3 is 12 amino acids long. V gave up 6 bases and J gave up 4 bases, with 7 bases separating them. The germline V gene has CDR1 MGHDK and CDR2 SYGVNS. The CDR3 nucleotides read TGTGCCAGCAGACGAAATTACAATGAGCAGTTCTTC. It yields the protein CASRRNYNEQFF.

The sample holds many counts of this clonotype. The chain is built from TRBV29-1 and TRBJ1-2; 9 bases match TRBD1. This CDR3 has 13 amino acids. With 5 bases clipped from V and 7 bases from J, the junction kept 8 bases outside the gene matches. Germline lookup yields CDR1 SQVTM and CDR2 ANQGSEA. The CDR3 loop is CSVIKTGGPGYTF. Written as DNA, the CDR3 is TGCAGCGTTATCAAAACAGGGGGCCCTGGCTACACCTTC.

This clonotype showed up many times. This chain links TRBV7-2 with TRBJ2-3; 7 bases are shared with TRBD2. The CDR3 runs to 14 residues. V lost 11 bases and J lost 2; bases outside the gene matches: 10. Germline CDR1 and CDR2: SGHTA and FQGNSA. The CDR3 DNA sequence: TGTGCCTGCGAGCTAGCGGTTTACACAGATACGCAGTATTTT. Translation: CACELAVYTDTQYF.

The rearrangement joins TRBV20-1 to TRBJ1-2; D gene uncertain. The CDR3 length is 12 residues. Trimming pared 0 bases from V and 2 bases from J, leaving 4 bases between. The germline CDR1 and CDR2 sequences are DFQATT and SNEGSKA (reference sequence). CDR3 nucleotides: TGCAGTGCTAGAGATCAGAACTATGGCTACACCTTC. Translated, it gives CSARDQNYGYTF.

This clonotype was seen many times. The rearrangement uses TRBV5-1 and TRBJ2-7; 7 positions match TRBD2. CDR1 and CDR2 (germline): SGHRS, YFSETQ. The CDR3 has 15 residues. The trim removed 0 bases at V and 4 bases at J, leaving 7 bases unmatched. CDR3 region: CASSLDAAGSYEQYF. DNA of the CDR3: TGCGCCAGCAGCTTGGACGCAGCGGGAAGTTACGAGCAGTACTTC.

The chain uses TRBV28 and TRBJ1-2; TRBD1 matches at 7 bases. V was pared by 11 bases and J by 5 bases, with 5 bases of the junction left unmatched. The CDR3 sequence is 11 residues long. Germline V gene sequence: CDR1 MDHEN, CDR2 SYDVKM. The CDR3, as DNA: TGTGCCGGGGGGACAGCTTATGGCTACACCTTC. This sequence encodes CAGGTAYGYTF.

This clonotype was counted many times. This chain joins TRBV18 and TRBJ2-3; 8 nucleotides match TRBD2. V was pared by 6 bases and J by 1 base, with 9 bases of the junction left unmatched. This CDR3 region has 16 residues. Germline V lookup: CDR1 KGHSH, CDR2 LQKENI. This CDR3 is CASSPVGGEGTDTQYF. The CDR3 bases are TGTGCCAGCTCCCCCGTCGGGGGGGAAGGCACAGATACGCAGTATTTT.

This clonotype was counted ten times or more. The V and J genes are TRBV6-6 and TRBJ2-1, with D unresolved. The CDR3 has 13 residues. V lost 4 bases and J lost 12, with 16 bases in between. Germline V lookup: CDR1 MNHNY, CDR2 SVGAGI (reference sequence). The DNA for the CDR3 is TGTGCCAGCAGTTTCACCCTGGGCGAGCGGCAGTTCTTC. As protein: CASSFTLGERQFF.

Remarks on this clonotype: A much larger clone differs from this one at a single base, so this may be a read error. V gene TRBV29-1 combines with J gene TRBJ2-5; D gene uncertain. Trimming cost V 7 bases and J 9 bases, with 18 bases left between them. The germline CDR1 and CDR2 sequences are SQVTM and ANQGSEA. The CDR3 has 12 residues. The CDR3 protein is CSALVGREAQYF. For the CDR3, the DNA is TGCAGCGCATTAGTGGGTAGGGAAGCCCAGTACTTC.

The V gene is TRBV7-2, the J gene TRBJ1-6; D possibly corresponds to TRBD1 (5 bases). Trimming shortened V by 1 base and J by 4 bases, and 14 bases separated the two germline ends. The CDR3 loop spans 17 amino acids. Germline V lookup: CDR1 SGHTA, CDR2 FQGNSA. The CDR3 region is CASSLVLGGSYNSPLHF. The DNA for the CDR3 is TGTGCCAGCAGCTTAGTTCTCGGGGGATCATATAATTCACCCCTCCACTTT.

This chain links TRBV12-3 or TRBV12-4 with TRBJ1-2; D remains unclear. The CDR3 runs 15 residues. Trimming removed 4 bases at V and 3 bases at J, with 15 bases between. The CDR3 nucleotides read TGTGCCAGCAGTTACACAGAGGGCGGAGACTATGGCTACACCTTC. Its protein is CASSYTEGGDYGYTF.

This clonotype was detected ten times or more. This chain links TRBV28 with TRBJ2-5; 8 bases line up with TRBD2. The germline CDR1 and CDR2 sequences are MDHEN and SYDVKM. V shed 6 bases, J shed 4 bases, and the junction held 10 bases outside the gene matches. The CDR3 length is 15 residues. The CDR3 DNA sequence: TGTGCCAGCAGAGGAGCGGGAGTGGTTGCAGAGACCCAGTACTTC. It translates to CASRGAGVVAETQYF.

This clonotype was counted ten times or more. The rearrangement uses TRBV4-3 and TRBJ1-4, with TRBD1 matching 9 bases. This CDR3 contains 17 residues. Trimming at V came to 2 bases and at J to 4 bases, leaving 8 bases not matched to a gene. Germline V CDR1 and CDR2: LGHNA, YSLEER. CDR3 nucleotide sequence: TGCGCCAGCAGCCAACAACAGGGGGCAGGCGGTAATGAAAAACTGTTTTTT. Its protein is CASSQQQGAGGNEKLFF.

With regard to this clonotype: One junction end disagrees with the germline gene, perhaps due to a read error. This chain links TRBV7-4 with TRBJ1-5; 10 nucleotides align to TRBD1. The V gene's germline CDR1 is SGHVT and CDR2 SQSDAQ. CDR3 length: 18 amino acids. The CDR3 nucleotides read TGTGCCAGCATCCTGACCAGACAGGGGGCCATTAGCAATCAGCCCCAGCATTTC. Residues: CASILTRQGAISNQPQHF.

This clonotype has only a few counts. The CDR3 sequence: CASSSSRPGQNTEAFF. The CDR3 nucleotides read TGTGCCAGCAGCTCGTCCCGGCCAGGGCAGAACACTGAAGCTTTCTTT. The chain uses TRBV11-2 and TRBJ1-1; TRBD1 is a possible D gene (5 bases). Per germline, CDR1 SGHAT and CDR2 FQNNGV. V lost 4 bases and J 1 base, leaving 16 bases between the germline ends. CDR3 length equals 16 residues.

This clonotype was recorded a few times. This chain uses TRBV7-9 with TRBJ2-7, with 7 bases aligning to TRBD1. Germline CDR1 is SEHNR and CDR2 is FQNEAQ (reference sequence). There are 15 residues in the CDR3. The V gene end was trimmed by 2 bases and the J gene end by 5 bases; junction bases not matched to a gene: 9. Here the CDR3 DNA reads TGTGCCAGCAGCTTAATGACGGGACAGTACAACGAGCAGTACTTC. It is translated as CASSLMTGQYNEQYF.

J is TRBJ2-3 and V is TRBV27; 10 bases align to TRBD1. Germline loops: CDR1 MNHEY, CDR2 SMNVEV (reference sequence). The J segment lost 3 bases and the V segment lost 4 bases, leaving 7 bases of the junction unmatched. The CDR3 consists of 16 residues. CDR3 region: CASSSTDRGLTDTQYF. CDR3 nucleotides: TGTGCCAGCAGTTCCACCGACAGGGGGCTAACAGATACGCAGTATTTT.

This clonotype was detected ten times or more. The genes are TRBV29-1 and TRBJ1-1, with unresolved D. Trimming took 6 bases from V and 3 from J, leaving 11 bases between them. Germline CDR1 reads SQVTM; CDR2 reads ANQGSEA. The length of the CDR3 is 12 residues. The CDR3 region is CSVAPKYTEAFF. CDR3 nucleotides: TGCAGCGTGGCCCCTAAGTACACTGAAGCTTTCTTT.

This clonotype was seen more than once but under ten times. The rearrangement joins TRBV5-1 to TRBJ2-3; TRBD2 is a possible D gene (5 bases). Trimming cost V 1 base and J 1 base, with 19 bases left between them. Germline CDR1 SGHRS, CDR2 YFSETQ. This CDR3 region has 18 residues. The CDR3 is CASSLIASLLRRTDTQYF. DNA of the CDR3: TGCGCCAGCAGCTTGATTGCTAGCCTACTCCGGCGCACAGATACGCAGTATTTT. The full variable domain, completed using reference TRBV5-1 and TRBJ2-3, is KAGVTQTPRYLIKTRGQQVTLSCSPISGHRSVSWYQQTPGQGLQFLFEYFSETQRNKGNFPGRFSGRQFSNSRSEMNVSTLELGDSALYLCASSLIASLLRRTDTQYFGPGTRLTVL.

This clonotype was detected ten times or more. The chain carries TRBV11-2 and TRBJ2-5; D not resolved. V was pared by 0 bases and J by 7 bases, with 15 bases between. The CDR3 covers 15 residues. The germline V gene has CDR1 SGHAT and CDR2 FQNNGV. CDR3 residues: CASSLERLSLGTQYF. The CDR3 region has the DNA TGTGCCAGCAGCTTAGAAAGGCTAAGCCTTGGGACCCAGTACTTC. Together with reference TRBV11-2 and TRBJ2-5, the CDR3 gives the full variable domain: EAGVAQSPRYKIIEKRQSVAFWCNPISGHATLYWYQQILGQGPKLLIQFQNNGVVDDSQLPKDRFSAERLKGVDSTLKIQPAKLEDSAVYLCASSLERLSLGTQYFGPGTRLLVL.

In this sample, this clonotype turned up many times. The gene calls are TRBV2 and TRBJ1-5; possible D gene TRBD1, 5 bases. V lost 8 bases and J lost 4, with 12 bases in between. CDR1 is SNHLY and CDR2 is FYNNEI in the germline V gene. The CDR3 is 13 residues long. The CDR3 coding sequence is TGTGCCAGCCAAGGCCCAGGGAATCAGCCCCAGCATTTT. Encoded protein: CASQGPGNQPQHF.

This clonotype was found many times. The chain recombines TRBV7-8 with TRBJ2-6; D not resolved. The CDR3 consists of 17 residues. Trimming cost V 5 bases and J 0 bases, with 14 bases left between them. Germline CDR1 reads SGHVS; CDR2 reads FQNEAQ. CDR3 sequence (DNA): TGTGCCAGCAGCCCCCGGCAGGCCTACTCTGGGGCCAACGTCCTGACTTTC. The encoded protein is CASSPRQAYSGANVLTF.

This clonotype came up many times. This rearrangement joins TRBV27 to TRBJ2-7; the match to TRBD2 covers 11 bases. This CDR3 is 15 amino acids long. With 4 bases clipped from V and 3 bases from J, the junction kept 5 bases outside the gene matches. The V gene's germline CDR1 is MNHEY and CDR2 SMNVEV (reference sequence). CDR3 nucleotide sequence: TGTGCCAGCAGTTCGATTAGCGGGAGGGGCTACGAGCAGTACTTC. It translates to CASSSISGRGYEQYF.

This clonotype occurred once. Mismatch with germline at one junction end may stem from a read error. V usage is TRBV3-1 and J usage is TRBJ1-2; possibly TRBD1 for D (6 bases). This CDR3 region has 17 residues. Per germline, CDR1 LGHDT and CDR2 YNNKEL (reference sequence). The CDR3 reads CASSQDRGALANYDYTF. CDR3 nucleotide sequence: TGTGCCAGCAGCCAAGATCGGGGGGCCCTAGCTAACTATGACTACACCTTC.

This chain links TRBV28 with TRBJ1-6; no firm D call. Germline lookup yields CDR1 MDHEN and CDR2 SYDVKM. V was clipped by 3 bases and J by 2 bases, with 11 bases between them. The length of the CDR3 is 16 residues. CDR3 bases: TGTGCCAGCAGTTTGAGGAGGGTGACCTATAATTCACCCCTCCACTTT. It yields the protein CASSLRRVTYNSPLHF.

The chain recombines TRBV6-1 with TRBJ1-3, with D perhaps matching TRBD1 (6 bases). V was trimmed by 0 bases and J by 0 bases, leaving 12 bases between them. The germline V gene encodes CDR1 MNHNS and CDR2 SASEGT. CDR3 size: 17 residues. CDR3 in amino acids: CASSEAGHTSSGNTIYF. CDR3 bases: TGTGCCAGCAGTGAAGCGGGACACACTAGCTCTGGAAACACCATATATTTT.